These 5 T cell receptor beta chains were sequenced from one sample in a study of T cell repertoires in cytomegalovirus infection. TCRdb recomputed calls from the reads with MiXCR, one row per CDR3 protein. This table holds some 300,000 distinct CDR3 sequences, about a tenth found once. The specimen sequenced was PBMCs. The receptors were sampled from a human donor in good health (CMV status not recorded). Some clones in this sample may be carry-over from other donors' samples.

As DNA, the CDR3 is TGTGCCAGCAGTCCCCTAGCGGAGAGGTTAGAGACCCAGTACTTC. This gives the protein CASSPLAERLETQYF. The chain carries TRBV27 and TRBJ2-5; TRBD2 matches at 7 bases. CDR3 length equals 15 residues. After removal of 5 bases from V and 4 bases from J, the junction contained 10 bases not matched to a gene. Germline-derived CDR1 and CDR2 are MNHEY and SMNVEV (reference sequence).

The table lists this clonotype with many counts. The rearrangement uses TRBV3-1 and TRBJ2-7; no definite D call. Germline V gene lookup returns CDR1 LGHDT and CDR2 YNNKEL (reference sequence). The V and J ends lost 4 bases and 2 bases respectively, with 12 bases between them. The CDR3 is 14 residues long. CDR3 sequence (DNA): TGTGCCAGCAGCCCCGTAAGTCTGGCCTACGAGCAGTACTTC. Its translation: CASSPVSLAYEQYF.

This clonotype appeared many times. The chain has TRBV14 and TRBJ2-2; unclear D gene. The CDR3 contains 15 residues. Germline CDR1 SGHDN, CDR2 FVKESK. The V and J ends lost 4 bases and 6 bases respectively, with 15 bases between them. In DNA form, the CDR3 reads TGTGCCAGCAGCCCCACGATAGGGTTGGCCGGGGAGCTGTTTTTT. Encoded protein: CASSPTIGLAGELFF.

The sample holds many counts of this clonotype. V usage is TRBV28 and J usage is TRBJ2-1; TRBD2 agrees at 11 bases. Trimming took 6 bases from V and 7 from J; bases not matched to a gene: 17. From germline, CDR1 is MDHEN and CDR2 SYDVKM. The CDR3 has 18 residues. The CDR3 here is CASSSAQISGGAGNEQFF. The DNA of the CDR3 is TGTGCCAGCAGCAGCGCCCAGATTAGCGGGGGGGCCGGGAATGAGCAGTTCTTC.

There are many counts of this clonotype. The chain links TRBV25-1 to TRBJ1-2; D perhaps matches TRBD1 (6 bases). The length of the CDR3 is 13 residues. Trimming shortened V by 2 bases and J by 5 bases, and 9 bases separated the two germline ends. Per germline, CDR1 MGHDK and CDR2 SYGVNS. CDR3 sequence reads: CASSEPGAYGYTF. DNA for the CDR3: TGTGCCAGCAGTGAACCGGGGGCTTATGGCTACACCTTC.